These 15 T cell receptor delta chains share one sample of origin, sequenced in a study of Vδ1+ human thymocytes. No antigen has been identified for these receptors. Extracted RNA was reverse transcribed into cDNA. Multiplex PCR used pooled V-gene forward primers and a constant-region reverse primer to amplify CDR3s. TCRdb reapplied CATT to the multiplex PCR reads. The sample yields roughly 25,000 delta-chain clones, roughly 29% seen once. Points from the study as a whole: Thymic TRG and TRD repertoires appeared highly polyclonal.

The sequencing sample was made of Vdelta1+ gamma-delta thymocytes from the thymus. Regarding subset: FACS-sorted CD3+ TCRalphabeta- TCRVdelta1+ TCRVdelta2- thymocytes. These receptors were obtained from a boy younger than two who had congenital heart surgery.

The chain uses TRDV1 and TRDJ1, with D tentatively TRDD3 (5 bases). CDR3 length equals 20 residues. Germline loops: CDR1 TSWWSYY, CDR2 QGS. V lost 1 base and J 0 bases, leaving 24 bases between the germline ends. The CDR3 nucleotides read TGTGCTCTTGGGGAACGCCGGAGCGGGGGGCTACTCGTGGACACCGATAAACTCATCTTT. It is translated as CALGERRSGGLLVDTDKLIF.

Remarks on this clone: Other DNA sequences from this sample encode an identical CDR3 as well. The chain has TRDV1 and TRDJ1, with 10 bases matching TRDD3. The CDR3 loop spans 16 amino acids. CDR1 and CDR2 (germline): TSWWSYY, QGS. J gave up 6 bases and V 0 bases, and 7 bases lay outside the gene matches. The CDR3 loop is CALGELRWGIGHKLIF. Here the CDR3 DNA reads TGTGCTCTTGGGGAACTTCGCTGGGGGATAGGACATAAACTCATCTTT.

The chain recombines TRDV1 with TRDJ1, with 13 bases matching TRDD3. The V segment lost 2 bases and the J segment 3 bases; nucleotides outside the gene matches: 18. CDR3 length: 21 residues. Germline V CDR1 and CDR2: TSWWSYY, QGS. CDR3 sequence (DNA): TGTGCTCTTGGGGAAGATGTTCCTATATTCACTGGGGGATACGCGTCCGATAAACTCATCTTT. Translating it yields CALGEDVPIFTGGYASDKLIF.

This rearrangement joins TRDV1 to TRDJ1, with 7 positions matching TRDD3. V lost 2 bases to trimming and J lost 0 bases; unmatched junction nucleotides: 12. The germline V gene encodes CDR1 TSWWSYY and CDR2 QGS. This CDR3 has 18 amino acids. The CDR3 coding sequence is TGTGCTCTTGGGGAAAAAAGTACTGGGGAGAAGAACACCGATAAACTCATCTTT. It encodes CALGEKSTGEKNTDKLIF.

Notes on this clone: Germline is not matched at one junction end, which may reflect a read error. The chain combines TRDV1 with TRDJ1, with 10 bases matching TRDD3. The length of the CDR3 is 19 residues. From germline, CDR1 is TSWWSYY and CDR2 QGS. The DNA for the CDR3 is TGTGCTCTTGGGCAACTCTTGGGTACTGGGGGATGGTTTACCGATAAACTCATCTTT. This gives the protein CALGQLLGTGGWFTDKLIF.

On this clone itself: A much larger clone lies one base from this, so it may be a read error. This chain joins TRDV2 and TRDJ1; TRDD3 matches at 12 bases. The CDR3 runs 18 residues. Per the germline V gene, CDR1 is GEAIGNYY and CDR2 is EKD. The CDR3 loop reads CAYDADLLGDTCADKLIF. For the CDR3, the DNA is TGTGCCTATGACGCGGATTTACTGGGGGATACTTGTGCCGATAAACTCATCTTT.

This clone was counted between two and nine times. The junction differs from germline at one of its ends, possibly a read error. In the same sample, other DNA sequences code for this CDR3. The chain uses TRDV1 and TRDJ1, with D possibly being TRDD3 (5 bases). The CDR3 is 14 amino acids. CDR1 and CDR2 from the germline V gene are TSWWSYY and QGS. CDR3 loop: CALGDLRETDKLIF. The CDR3 DNA is TGTGCCCTTGGGGACCTAAGGGAGACCGATAAACTCATCTTT.

The V and J genes are TRDV1 and TRDJ1; no clear D. The V and J ends lost 5 bases and 0 bases respectively, with 28 bases between them. Germline V gene sequence: CDR1 TSWWSYY, CDR2 QGS. The length of the CDR3 is 20 residues. CDR3 loop: CALGTFTARGTRGYTDKLIF. CDR3 DNA: TGTGCTCTTGGGACATTCACCGCCCGCGGCACCCGAGGCTACACCGATAAACTCATCTTT.

A note on this clone: Within the sample, other DNA sequences also encode this same CDR3. This rearrangement joins TRDV1 to TRDJ1; 8 bases fit TRDD3. Germline trimming cut 6 bases from V and 0 bases from J; bases unmatched to any gene: 36. The CDR3 loop spans 25 amino acids. CDR1 is TSWWSYY and CDR2 is QGS in the germline V gene. CDR3 DNA sequence: TGTGCTCTTGGAGCCCCCGAGTTCCTTCCCCACCTACTGGGGGCTCCGGCCGCGTACACCGATAAACTCATCTTT. Its translation: CALGAPEFLPHLLGAPAAYTDKLIF.

Only a few counts were recorded for this clone. The chain uses TRDV1 and TRDJ1, with a weak D call TRDD3 (6 bases). Looked up from germline, CDR1 is TSWWSYY and CDR2 is QGS. This CDR3 is built from 20 residues. The V gene lost 2 bases and the J gene lost 2 bases, with 27 bases spanning the gap. The CDR3 region is CALGEIGSEANDTGTDKLIF. CDR3 coding DNA: TGTGCTCTTGGGGAAATTGGATCTGAAGCTAATGACACTGGGACCGATAAACTCATCTTT.

A few counts support this clone. Its ends do not fully match the called genes, so a read error is possible. Distinct nucleotide sequences in the sample also encode this CDR3. This chain joins TRDV1 and TRDJ1, with 10 bases lining up with TRDD3. The CDR3 is 20 amino acids. From germline, CDR1 is TSWWSYY and CDR2 QGS. This CDR3 reads CALGELGPLGDKRGTDKLIF. CDR3 nucleotide sequence: TGTGCTCTTGGGGAACTTGGCCCCCTGGGGGATAAGCGAGGCACCGATAAACTTATCTTT.

In the case of this clone: A much larger clone is a single base away; this may be a read error. The same CDR3 is also encoded by other DNA sequences in this sample. The chain is built from TRDV2 and TRDJ1; 12 nucleotides line up with TRDD3. Per germline, CDR1 GEAIGNYY and CDR2 EKD. This CDR3 is built from 16 residues. The CDR3 loop is CACLEGTGGYTDKLIF. The CDR3 DNA reads as TGTGCCTGTCTTGAGGGTACTGGGGGATACACTGATAAACTCATCTTT.

V usage is TRDV1 and J usage is TRDJ1; 9 nucleotides match TRDD3. Per the germline V gene, CDR1 is TSWWSYY and CDR2 is QGS. CDR3 length: 25 amino acids. The V segment lost 0 bases and the J segment 0 bases; nucleotides outside the gene matches: 29. The CDR3: CALGELGERRESGGSPSLYTDKLIF. CDR3 bases: TGTGCTCTTGGGGAACTGGGTGAGCGGCGTGAGTCTGGGGGATCTCCTTCCTTGTACACCGATAAACTCATCTTT.

This chain connects TRDV1 to TRDJ1; TRDD3 aligns across 8 bases. The CDR3 extends over 15 amino acids. The junction had 14 bases not matched to a gene; V was cut back by 7 bases and J by 7 bases. Germline values: CDR1 TSWWSYY, CDR2 QGS. CDR3 nucleotide sequence: TGTGCTCTTGTTAGTGGGAGGGATACGGAGGGTAAACTCATCTTT. Its translation is CALVSGRDTEGKLIF.

This clone showed up just once. A much larger clone differs from this one at a single base, so this may be a read error. This rearrangement joins TRDV1 to TRDJ1; no clear D. Trimming removed 6 bases from V and 1 base from J, with 18 bases in between. The germline V gene has CDR1 TSWWSYY and CDR2 QGS. The CDR3 length is 16 residues. CDR3 amino acids: CALGIPNREGTDKLIF. Written as DNA, the CDR3 is TGTGCTCTTGGAATCCCTAACCGGGAGGGCACCGATAAACTCATCTTT.